This TCR beta chain was sequenced in a study of cytomegalovirus exposure and HLA in healthy donors. Using immunoSEQ multiplex PCR, the repertoire was profiled, and TCRdb retains in-frame clones only, with some absent. The profile covers under 350,000 clones, with 65% to 90% appearing a single time and less than 1.2% taken by the ten largest. Germline loops: CDR1 LGHNA, CDR2 YNFKEQ. V was cut by 0 bases and J by 1 base, with 9 bases left in between. The CDR3 covers 15 residues. The source material was PBMCs. The rearrangement links TRBV4-2 to TRBJ2-5; tentative D call: TRBD2 (6 bases). The clonotype was recovered from a woman in her late teens or twenties in good health and CMV-seronegative. The CDR3: CASSQDGRAQETQYF. CDR3 DNA: TGTGCCAGCAGCCAAGACGGGAGAGCCCAAGAGACCCAGTACTTC.